This T cell receptor beta chain was retrieved from a study of cytomegalovirus exposure and HLA in healthy donors. PCR primers comprised 60 Vbeta and 13 Jbeta primers. Sequencing used immunoSEQ multiplex PCR; TCRdb keeps in-frame clones, though not all of them. There are around 150,000 clones in the sample; roughly 80% occur only once, and around 9.1% lies in the top ten. Germline V CDR1 and CDR2: SGHRS, YFSETQ. This CDR3 region has 15 residues. Worth noting for this clone: Its matching antigen is unknown. A read error may account for a junction end that differs from germline.

Study conclusions and caveats: Reportedly, diagnosis of cytomegalovirus status by the classifier showed high specificity and sensitivity. Earlier analysis yielded a pattern in which most TCR beta V segments were productive about 87% or about 30% of the time. In a later analysis, specific HLA alleles were associated with about 18,000 TCR beta sequences at a 0.05 false discovery rate. When analyzed later, a missense DCLRE1C variant was found to be linked to TCR beta V- and J-gene trimming.

The sample comprised PBMCs. This chain joins TRBV5-1 and TRBJ2-1; D is possibly TRBD1 (6 bases). This TCR was sampled from a male donor in good health and CMV-seropositive. The CDR3 nucleotides are TGCGCCAGCAGCATTGGACAGTCCAACTACGATGAGCAGTTCTTC. This encodes CASSIGQSNYDEQFF.